The source of this TCR beta chain is a study of T cells in Graves' hyperthyroidism and ophthalmopathy. For the study at large: Before any treatment, at initial diagnosis, peripheral blood was collected. Study outcomes and limitations: Ophthalmopathy was distinguished from stable hyperthyroidism by 13 V-J signatures. Clonotypes that were expanded in thyroid above 0.001 mostly appeared in blood too.

Amplified TCR beta CDR3 regions came from RNA transcripts. The HTBI primer set was used in a first-round RT-PCR of the TCR CDR3. TCRdb re-analysed the multiplex PCR reads in MiXCR, keeping a single row per CDR3 protein. The sample shows around 300,000 distinct CDR3 sequences, about 25% of them seen only once. Each diagnosis was grounded in clinical symptoms, serum thyroxine and TRAb, thyroid ultrasound, and orbital computed tomography. This clonotype was recorded many times. Its specificity is not known. The CDR3 spans 18 residues. Germline V gene lookup returns CDR1 MNHNY and CDR2 SVGAGI (reference sequence). J lost 4 bases, V lost 6 bases, and 20 bases had no gene match.

Sequencing input: blood. The receptor was isolated from a man aged 35 to 55 with Graves' hyperthyroidism that later progressed to Graves' ophthalmopathy. The rearrangement uses TRBV6-6 and TRBJ1-2, with TRBD1 matching over 7 bases. The CDR3 loop is CASSLNAGTELNSYGYTF. CDR3 coding DNA: TGTGCCAGCAGCCTTAACGCCGGGACAGAACTCAATAGCTATGGCTACACCTTC.